This T cell receptor beta chain was identified in a study of T cell responses to AZD1222 COVID-19 vaccine (dated by TCRdb to about 2021). General notes on the study: Because spike-specific TCR depth and breadth did not differ between the two schedules, AZD1222 recipients who got a second dose at roughly 4 weeks were pooled with those who got a second dose at roughly 12 weeks. TCR sequencing was performed for about 240 trial participants, of whom around 200 were given two doses of AZD1222 and some 26 were given two doses of MenACWY control vaccine. Trial participants were enrolled by age into 18-55, 56-69 and 70-plus year subgroups, with approximately 160, 26 and 62 TCR-sequenced participants respectively. Broader findings and caveats from the paper: Vaccine-associated CD4 TCRs spanned the whole spike protein, with dominant responses in regions 160-218 and 743-854. A significant rise in spike-specific TCR breadth and depth was observed after two AZD1222 doses relative to day 0 and relative to MenACWY recipients. Nearly half of unique spike-specific TCRs reportedly recognized epitopes outside regions mutated in the B.1.351 and B.1.1.7 variants. In the small 56-69-year group, the increase in depth fell short of significance, most likely because of low power. Conclusions about previously exposed vaccinees were limited because only six AZD1222 recipients were SARS-CoV-2 seropositive at baseline. Participants were mostly white British and included more females than males, and it was suggested by the authors that clonal diversity may have been underestimated. Because no day 14 peak-response samples were available, repertoires were characterized only after the peak T cell response.

Sample time point, as interpreted from the label and publication: baseline before first vaccination. Vaccinee samples were obtained from the UK trials COV001 and COV002, which included a single-blind randomized controlled phase 2/3 trial of AZD1222 (ChAdOx1 nCoV-19) in healthy adults. For TCRbeta chain sequencing, PBMC samples were collected from trial participants at day 0 and at day 28 after the second dose. The CDR3 regions of human TCRbeta chains were subjected to immunosequencing. The study's own analysis went as follows. Repertoire TCRs were checked for matches against a reference library of SARS-CoV-2-specific TCRs that had been generated using the MIRA antigen-specificity platform. Breadth was defined as the fraction of unique TCRs that were SARS-CoV-2-associated, and depth was defined as the fraction of total T cells that were SARS-CoV-2-associated. Using the MIRA data, every spike-specific TCR was mapped to the spike region that the TCR reacted to and assigned to either a CD4 or a CD8 class. Log10-transformed breadth and depth values were compared by one-way ANOVA with Sidak's multiple comparisons tests. TCRdb limited this immuneACCESS table to in-frame rearrangements with V and J called. A share of clones is missing; checked studies link under half to unresolved V genes, and the rest is unexplained. V, J and clone size reflect that table, while D and trimming were determined from the DNA. The sample table holds about 150,000 clones, of which roughly nine tenths were seen once. Approximately 17% of the sample is held by the ten biggest clonotypes.

A note on this clone: Its antigen remains unidentified. One base away there is no much larger clone; base qualities are not given.

The germline V gene (reference sequence) sets CDR1 to LNHDA and CDR2 to SQIVND. V has 6 bases trimmed and J has 6 bases trimmed; junction bases matching no gene number 0. Its CDR3 holds 11 amino acids, cysteine through phenylalanine. Only the CDR3 DNA stays, 33 bases, in frame from base 1. The sequencing used peripheral blood, collected on day 0 of AZD1222 vaccination. The clonotype comes from an adult in good health. In this chain, TRBV19 is recombined with TRBJ2-7; the central 9 bases match TRBD1. The CDR3 amino acid sequence is: CASRGQGEQYF. At the DNA level, the sequence is TGTGCCAGTAGGGGACAGGGCGAGCAGTACTTC. Supplemented by the reference TRBV19 and TRBJ2-7 proteins around the CDR3, the complete variable domain is DGGITQSPKYLFRKEGQNVTLSCEQNLNHDAMYWYRQDPGQGLRLIYYSQIVNDFQKGDIAEGYSVSREKKESFPLTVTSAQKNPTAFYLCASRGQGEQYFGPGTRLTVT.